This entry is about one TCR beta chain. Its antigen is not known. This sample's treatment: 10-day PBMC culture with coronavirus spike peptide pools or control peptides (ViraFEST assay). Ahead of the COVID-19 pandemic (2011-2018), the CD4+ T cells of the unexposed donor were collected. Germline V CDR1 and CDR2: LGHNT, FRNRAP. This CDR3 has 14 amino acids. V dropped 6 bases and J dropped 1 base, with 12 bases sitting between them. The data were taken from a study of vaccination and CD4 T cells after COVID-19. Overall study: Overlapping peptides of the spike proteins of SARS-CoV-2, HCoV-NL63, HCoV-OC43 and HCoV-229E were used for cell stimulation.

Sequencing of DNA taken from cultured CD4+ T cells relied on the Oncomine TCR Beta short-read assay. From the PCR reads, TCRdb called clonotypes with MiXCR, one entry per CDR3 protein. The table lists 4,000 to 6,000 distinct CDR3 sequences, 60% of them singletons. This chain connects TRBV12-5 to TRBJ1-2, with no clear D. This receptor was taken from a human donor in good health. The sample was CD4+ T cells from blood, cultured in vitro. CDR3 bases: TGTGCTAGTGGCGCGGCCCTTGATAACTATGGCTACACCTTC. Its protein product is CASGAALDNYGYTF.